A single sample is the source of the 9 T cell receptor beta chains below, sequenced in a study of regulatory T cells in long-lasting Graves disease. CDR3-region Arm-PCR and iRepertoire HTBI primers produced the TCR beta libraries. TCRdb re-called the multiplex PCR reads through MiXCR, storing one row per CDR3 protein. The data contain about 620,000 distinct CDR3 sequences, 16% of them seen just once; the ten biggest clones take up 15% to 20%. Time point specified: newly diagnosed GD, antithyroid drugs for less than 3 months. From PBMCs, RNA was extracted and then used to make the TCR library. This same sample was also taken into another study, of T cells in Graves' hyperthyroidism and ophthalmopathy.

The sample was peripheral blood mononuclear cells (PBMCs), taken at new diagnosis, from a patient treated with antithyroid drugs. Receptor source: a woman aged 30 to 39 with Graves disease.

Only a few counts were recorded for this clonotype. This chain uses TRBV7-2 with TRBJ2-2; D might be TRBD2 (5 bases). The CDR3 is made up of 15 amino acids. The germline V gene encodes CDR1 SGHTA and CDR2 FQGNSA. V was cut by 0 bases and J by 5 bases, with 10 bases left in between. The CDR3 loop is CASSLAPGRTGELFF. Written as DNA, the CDR3 is TGTGCCAGCAGCTTAGCTCCGGGAAGGACCGGGGAGCTGTTTTTT.

This clonotype was recorded at least ten times. This chain connects TRBV29-1 to TRBJ2-1, with no clear D. The CDR3 spans 10 residues. Germline lookup yields CDR1 SQVTM and CDR2 ANQGSEA. V lost 5 bases, J lost 13 bases, and 12 bases lay in between. The CDR3 DNA reads TGCAGCGTTCAAGTCACGGCCCAGTTCTTC. Amino acids: CSVQVTAQFF.

In this sample, this clonotype turned up many times. The chain carries TRBV6-5 and TRBJ2-7, with 7 bases that match TRBD2. V lost 2 bases to trimming and J lost 5 bases; unmatched junction nucleotides: 9. The CDR3 has 15 residues. CDR1 is MNHEY and CDR2 is SVGAGI in the germline V gene. The CDR3 here is CASSYLSSGGNEQYF. The CDR3 DNA reads as TGTGCCAGCAGTTACCTTTCTAGCGGTGGAAACGAGCAGTACTTC.

With respect to this clonotype: A much larger clone lies a single base off, so this may be a read error. The chain joins TRBV2 to TRBJ2-1; D not resolved. Trimming pared 9 bases from V and 9 bases from J, leaving 15 bases between. Germline V CDR1 and CDR2: SNHLY, FYNNEI. The length of the CDR3 is 12 residues. CDR3 region: CASSKGVGEQFF. The CDR3 DNA reads as TGTGCCAGTTCAAAAGGCGTGGGTGAGCAGTTCTTC.

The chain couples TRBV18 to TRBJ2-7; D not certain. The germline V gene encodes CDR1 KGHSH and CDR2 LQKENI. CDR3 length: 13 amino acids. Trimming pared 0 bases from V and 7 bases from J, leaving 10 bases between. This CDR3 reads CASSPPTVGEQYF. CDR3 coding DNA: TGTGCCAGCTCACCACCGACTGTGGGGGAGCAGTACTTC.

This clonotype was seen many times. The chain uses TRBV2 and TRBJ1-1; the D is unclear. V was clipped by 7 bases and J by 1 base, with 10 bases between them. Germline CDR1 is SNHLY and CDR2 is FYNNEI. The CDR3 loop spans 13 amino acids. DNA of the CDR3: TGTGCCAGCACCTGGACGGAGAACACTGAAGCTTTCTTT. Amino acids: CASTWTENTEAFF.

J is TRBJ2-1 and V is TRBV18, with D tentatively TRBD1 (6 bases). V lost 4 bases and J lost 9, with 16 bases in between. This CDR3 is built from 14 residues. Germline CDR1 is KGHSH and CDR2 is LQKENI. CDR3 sequence reads: CASSLDRIKGEQFF. DNA of the CDR3: TGTGCCAGCTCACTCGACAGGATTAAGGGTGAGCAGTTCTTC.

This clonotype occurred a few times. The rearrangement links TRBV25-1 to TRBJ2-1; 9 bases map to TRBD2. The V gene end was trimmed by 2 bases and the J gene end by 5 bases; junction bases not matched to a gene: 7. The CDR3 covers 16 residues. Looked up from germline, CDR1 is MGHDK and CDR2 is SYGVNS. The CDR3 sequence: CASSEQWAGGHNEQFF. Here the CDR3 DNA reads TGTGCCAGCAGTGAACAATGGGCGGGAGGGCACAATGAGCAGTTCTTC.

This clonotype was counted a few times. Just one base apart from a much larger clone, this may be a read error. The chain has TRBV6-1 and TRBJ1-3, with D perhaps TRBD1 (5 bases). Germline V gene lookup returns CDR1 MNHNS and CDR2 SASEGT. V was shortened by 3 bases and J by 8 bases, with 17 bases between the two germline ends. This CDR3 has 15 amino acids. The CDR3 sequence: CASSDSTEGLDTIYF. CDR3 nucleotide sequence: TGTGCCAGCAGTGATTCGACAGAGGGCCTCGACACCATATATTTT.